Following are 14 T cell receptor beta chains from one sample sequenced in a study of T cell repertoires in cytomegalovirus infection. TCRdb re-derived calls from the reads in MiXCR, one entry per CDR3 protein. The data contain under 300,000 distinct CDR3 sequences, 10% to 15% of them singletons. Specimen: PBMCs. The receptors shown here come from a human donor in good health (CMV status not recorded). Some clones in this sample may be carry-over from other donors' samples.

The chain joins TRBV19 to TRBJ2-7; 16 bases are a match to TRBD2. The CDR3 is 17 amino acids. With V trimmed by 3 bases and J by 4 bases, 6 bases remained unmatched. Germline-derived CDR1 and CDR2 are LNHDA and SQIVND (reference sequence). CDR3 amino acids: CASSIGTSGRAGYEQYF. CDR3 nucleotide sequence: TGTGCCAGTAGTATCGGGACTAGCGGGAGGGCGGGATACGAGCAGTACTTC.

The rearrangement links TRBV3-1 to TRBJ2-1, with D possibly TRBD2 on 7 matching bases. The CDR3 has 18 amino acids. Trimming shortened V by 0 bases and J by 2 bases, and 17 bases separated the two germline ends. The germline V gene has CDR1 LGHDT and CDR2 YNNKEL (reference sequence). The CDR3 DNA sequence: TGTGCCAGCAGCCAAGATAGGGGGGGGGGGAGAGCCTACAATGAGCAGTTCTTC. Residues: CASSQDRGGGRAYNEQFF.

This chain connects TRBV29-1 to TRBJ2-7, with 11 bases identical to TRBD2. The CDR3 sequence is 14 residues long. The V and J ends lost 5 bases and 2 bases, in that order; junction bases with no gene match: 5. Germline assignment: CDR1 SQVTM and CDR2 ANQGSEA. The CDR3 nucleotides read TGCAGCGTTAGGACTAGCGGGTCGGCCTACGAGCAGTACTTC. This encodes CSVRTSGSAYEQYF.

The V call is TRBV28, the J call TRBJ2-7, with D possibly matching TRBD2 (6 bases). CDR3 length: 14 residues. The germline V and J ends were trimmed by 2 bases and 4 bases, with 12 bases remaining between them. CDR1 is MDHEN, CDR2 SYDVKM, per germline. The chain's CDR3 is CASSLPGDGYEQYF. The DNA of the CDR3 is TGTGCCAGCAGTTTACCGGGGGATGGGTACGAGCAGTACTTC. Combining the CDR3 with reference TRBV28 and TRBJ2-7 gives the whole variable domain DVKVTQSSRYLVKRTGEKVFLECVQDMDHENMFWYRQDPGLGLRLIYFSYDVKMKEKGDIPEGYSVSREKKERFSLILESASTNQTSMYLCASSLPGDGYEQYFGPGTRLTVT.

This chain connects TRBV28 to TRBJ2-1, with D possibly called TRBD1 or TRBD2 (5 bases each). CDR3 size: 16 residues. Germline CDR1 is MDHEN and CDR2 is SYDVKM. V was shortened by 5 bases and J by 5 bases, with 19 bases between the two germline ends. The CDR3, as DNA: TGTGCCAGCAGTCACCCCCTAGGGGAGAGGGACAATGAGCAGTTCTTC. Protein sequence: CASSHPLGERDNEQFF.

Ten or more counts support this clonotype. The chain has TRBV28 and TRBJ2-7; TRBD1 agrees at 8 bases. After removal of 8 bases from V and 7 bases from J, the junction contained 16 bases not matched to a gene. The CDR3 is made up of 15 amino acids. Looked up from germline, CDR1 is MDHEN and CDR2 is SYDVKM. DNA for the CDR3: TGTGCCAGCGGCCTTTCTCAGGGGGCCCTCAGAGAGCAGTACTTC. Protein sequence: CASGLSQGALREQYF.

The sample holds many counts of this clonotype. This rearrangement joins TRBV29-1 to TRBJ2-3; no reliable D call. Germline values: CDR1 SQVTM, CDR2 ANQGSEA. The V gene lost 5 bases and the J gene lost 2 bases, with 5 bases spanning the gap. This CDR3 spans 11 amino acids. CDR3 bases: TGCAGCGTTCAGGTCACAGATACGCAGTATTTT. Translated, it gives CSVQVTDTQYF.

This clonotype turned up a few times. The rearrangement joins TRBV5-1 to TRBJ1-1; TRBD1 agrees at 7 bases. V lost 3 bases, J lost 4 bases, and 6 bases stayed unmatched. The CDR3 has 14 residues. From germline, CDR1 is SGHRS and CDR2 YFSETQ. CDR3: CASSWTGGGTEAFF. The DNA for the CDR3 is TGCGCCAGCAGCTGGACAGGAGGAGGCACTGAAGCTTTCTTT.

This clonotype was counted ten times or more. This chain uses TRBV7-2 with TRBJ1-4; a possible D gene is TRBD1 (6 bases). The V gene lost 5 bases and the J gene lost 6 bases, with 10 bases spanning the gap. There are 13 residues in the CDR3. Per the germline V gene, CDR1 is SGHTA and CDR2 is FQGNSA. The CDR3 protein is CASSVDSYEKLFF. The DNA for the CDR3 is TGTGCCAGCAGCGTGGACAGTTATGAAAAACTGTTTTTT.

Many counts were recorded for this clonotype. The chain is built from TRBV12-3 or TRBV12-4 and TRBJ1-1; D is unclear. The length of the CDR3 is 14 residues. Trimming cost V 1 base and J 3 bases, with 9 bases left between them. CDR3 DNA sequence: TGTGCCAGCAGTTTAGGGACTTCGTACACTGAAGCTTTCTTT. Its translation: CASSLGTSYTEAFF.

This clonotype was detected many times. The chain has TRBV7-8 and TRBJ2-3; 13 bases agree with TRBD2. J was trimmed by 5 bases and V by 4 bases; bases with no gene match: 6. CDR1 is SGHVS, CDR2 FQNEAQ, per germline. The CDR3 loop spans 16 amino acids. The CDR3 is CASSSGLAGVEDTQYF. Here the CDR3 DNA reads TGTGCCAGCAGCTCAGGACTAGCGGGAGTGGAAGATACGCAGTATTTT.

This clonotype was picked up many times. The chain employs TRBV6-6 and TRBJ2-7; D may be TRBD2 (5 bases). V lost 7 bases and J lost 3, with 22 bases in between. CDR1 and CDR2 from the germline V gene are MNHNY and SVGAGI (reference sequence). This CDR3 comprises 16 residues. The CDR3 DNA reads as TGTGCCAGCACCTATAGAGGGAAGTGGGCCTTCTACGAGCAGTACTTC. Protein product: CASTYRGKWAFYEQYF.

Ten or more counts support this clonotype. V is TRBV6-2 or TRBV6-3 and J is TRBJ2-7; D is possibly TRBD1 (5 bases). The CDR3 is 13 amino acids. CDR1 is MNHEY, CDR2 SVGEGT, per germline. V lost 7 bases and J lost 4, with 14 bases in between. The CDR3 sequence: CASNRIEAYEQYF. CDR3 coding DNA: TGTGCCAGCAACAGGATAGAGGCTTACGAGCAGTACTTC.

The chain couples TRBV7-9 to TRBJ2-7; a weak D match, TRBD2 (5 bases). Deletions cut 2 bases from V and 6 bases from J, with 8 bases between. There are 12 residues in the CDR3. Germline V gene lookup returns CDR1 SEHNR and CDR2 FQNEAQ (reference sequence). CDR3 DNA sequence: TGTGCCAGCAGCTTAATTGCGGGCGAGCAGTACTTC. It yields the protein CASSLIAGEQYF.